These T cell receptor beta chains were read from a single sample in a study of a mutant IDH1 vaccine in newly diagnosed glioma. The antigens for these receptors are not known. The method was immunoSEQ multiplex PCR; TCRdb's version includes in-frame clones alone and lacks a portion of them. The table records tens of thousands of clones, under 90% of them present only once. Sequencing used PBMCs, obtained from a glioma patient whose treatment included an IDH1 peptide vaccine. Receptor source: a man aged 25 to 40 with glioma. Each CDR3 is given with its conserved first and last residue. A D gene is named only where the DNA matches it firmly. The listing skips clone size in some rows; elsewhere it reads once, few, many or a size class.

size	D	V	J	CDR3	DNA
few	NA	TRBV19	TRBJ1-5	CASTVGQTKEPQHF	TGTGCCAGTACCGTCGGACAGACCAAGGAGCCCCAGCATTTT
NA	NA	TRBV7-8	TRBJ2-5	CASSLEVAETQYF	TGTGCCAGCAGCTTAGAGGTGGCAGAGACCCAGTACTTC
NA	NA	TRBV19	TRBJ1-2	CASSVTGHPGYGYTF	TGTGCCAGTAGTGTGACGGGACACCCTGGCTATGGTTACACCTTC
NA	TRBD1	TRBV7-9	TRBJ1-2	CASSPLTGGAGYGYTF	TGTGCCAGCAGCCCATTAACAGGGGGCGCGGGCTATGGCTACACCTTC
few	NA	TRBV5-1	TRBJ1-1	CASSPTGTLTNTEAFF	TGCGCCAGCAGCCCGACCGGGACGCTTACGAACACTGAAGCTTTCTTT
NA	NA	TRBV7-9	TRBJ2-1	CASSLGYGTNNEQFF	TGTGCCAGCAGCTTAGGGTATGGTACCAACAATGAGCAGTTCTTC
NA	TRBD1	TRBV5-5	TRBJ1-4	CASSWGQPSPFNEKLFF	TGTGCCAGCAGCTGGGGACAGCCGAGTCCTTTTAATGAAAAACTGTTTTTT
NA	NA	TRBV9	TRBJ2-2	CASSVGGGDTKGLFF	TGTGCCAGCAGCGTAGGGGGAGGGGACACCAAAGGGCTGTTTTTT
NA	NA	TRBV5-1	TRBJ1-2	CASSLRSEYYGYTF	TGCGCCAGCAGCTTGAGGTCAGAGTACTATGGCTACACCTTC
NA	TRBD1	TRBV2	TRBJ1-2	CASSPTGAYGYTF	TGTGCCAGCAGTCCGACAGGGGCCTATGGCTACACCTTC
NA	NA	TRBV27	TRBJ1-2	CASSLRGAGYTF	TGTGCCAGCAGTTTAAGGGGGGCTGGCTACACCTTC
few	TRBD1	TRBV4-1	TRBJ1-1	CASSHGQGSMNTEAFF	TGCGCCAGCAGCCATGGACAGGGCTCCATGAACACTGAAGCTTTCTTT
NA	TRBD1	TRBV4-1	TRBJ1-5	CASSQVLQGAGNQPQHF	TGCGCCAGCAGCCAAGTTCTACAGGGGGCTGGCAATCAGCCCCAGCATTTT
NA	NA	TRBV27	TRBJ1-1	CATTLEWGGDTEAFF	TGTGCCACCACCCTCGAGTGGGGTGGTGACACTGAAGCTTTCTTT
NA	NA	TRBV2	TRBJ1-5	CASSDSFSNQPQHF	TGTGCCAGCAGTGACAGTTTTAGCAATCAGCCCCAGCATTTT
NA	TRBD1	TRBV2	TRBJ1-2	CASRQTGVGYTF	TGTGCCAGCAGGCAGACAGGGGTTGGCTACACCTTC
once	TRBD1	TRBV6-5	TRBJ2-2	CASSYDRGRRGELFF	TGTGCCAGCAGTTATGACAGGGGGCGAAGGGGGGAGCTGTTTTTT
NA	TRBD1	TRBV29-1	TRBJ2-6	CSVRTGRSGANVLTF	TGCAGCGTTCGGACAGGGAGGTCTGGGGCCAACGTCCTGACTTTC
NA	TRBD1	TRBV7-9	TRBJ1-2	CASSLGATGHGYTF	TGTGCCAGCAGCTTAGGGGCGACAGGGCACGGCTACACCTTC
once	NA	TRBV30	TRBJ1-1	CAWSERGGPDTEAFF	TGTGCCTGGAGTGAAAGGGGAGGGCCAGACACTGAAGCTTTCTTT
NA	TRBD1	TRBV7-9	TRBJ1-6	CASSYALQGSSYNSPLHF	TGTGCCAGCAGTTACGCGCTACAGGGGAGCTCCTATAATTCACCCCTCCACTTT
NA	NA	TRBV5-1	TRBJ2-3	CASSLVLSTDTQYF	TGCGCCAGCAGCTTGGTCCTTAGCACAGATACGCAGTATTTT
NA	NA	TRBV10-2	TRBJ2-7	CASSYYLIGGYEQYF	TGCGCCAGCAGTTACTACCTTATAGGGGGCTACGAGCAGTACTTC
NA	NA	TRBV29-1	TRBJ2-7	CSGMGDSYEQYF	TGCAGCGGAATGGGGGACTCCTACGAGCAGTACTTC
NA	NA	TRBV5-1	TRBJ1-4	CASSPNPTQRREKLFF	TGCGCCAGCAGCCCAAACCCGACCCAAAGGAGGGAAAAACTGTTTTTT
NA	NA	TRBV10-2	TRBJ2-1	CASSESGAGYNEQFF	TGCGCCAGCAGTGAGTCGGGGGCGGGTTACAATGAGCAGTTCTTC
NA	TRBD2	TRBV5-1	TRBJ2-3	CASSTGLAGASDTQYF	TGCGCCAGCAGCACGGGACTAGCGGGGGCCTCGGATACGCAGTATTTT
NA	NA	TRBV7-9	TRBJ1-4	CASSLKQGYNEKLFF	TGTGCCAGCAGCTTAAAACAGGGTTATAATGAAAAACTGTTTTTT
NA	NA	TRBV19	TRBJ1-1	CASTKTENTEAFF	TGTGCCAGTACCAAAACGGAGAACACTGAAGCTTTCTTT
NA	NA	TRBV7-2	TRBJ2-1	CASSLDGGPYNEQFF	TGTGCCAGCAGCTTAGACGGGGGCCCCTACAATGAGCAGTTCTTC
medium-sized	TRBD2	TRBV4-2	TRBJ2-2	CASSQDGAGGPNTGELFF	TGTGCCAGCAGCCAAGATGGGGCGGGGGGGCCTAACACCGGGGAGCTGTTTTTT
NA	TRBD2	TRBV5-1	TRBJ2-3	CASSTPSGGTYTDTQYF	TGCGCCAGCAGCACCCCTAGCGGGGGAACCTACACAGATACGCAGTATTTT
NA	TRBD2	TRBV2	TRBJ2-7	CASSDSAGGHEQYF	TGTGCCAGCAGTGACTCGGCGGGGGGCCACGAGCAGTACTTC
NA	NA	TRBV29-1	TRBJ1-3	CSVEAYRGAAGNTIYF	TGCAGCGTTGAGGCCTATCGGGGGGCCGCTGGAAACACCATATATTTT
NA	TRBD2	TRBV7-8	TRBJ2-5	CASSPRTSSETQYF	TGTGCCAGCAGCCCCCGGACTAGCTCGGAGACCCAGTACTTC
NA	NA	TRBV6-1	TRBJ1-1	CASSVGLMNTEAFF	TGTGCCAGCAGTGTAGGCCTAATGAACACTGAAGCTTTCTTT
NA	NA	TRBV19	TRBJ1-2	CASSITGPYGYTF	TGTGCCAGTAGTATTACAGGGCCCTATGGCTACACCTTC
NA	NA	TRBV20-1	TRBJ1-5	CSARDRNQHF	TGCAGTGCTCGGGACCGTAACCAGCATTTT
NA	NA	TRBV7-7	TRBJ2-5	CASSSSGRKETQYF	TGTGCCAGCAGCTCGTCCGGCAGGAAAGAGACCCAGTACTTC
few	NA	TRBV19	TRBJ2-7	CASRRTSSYEQYF	TGTGCCAGTCGGAGGACAAGCTCCTACGAGCAGTACTTC